The present entry profiles one T cell receptor beta chain with its context. Its matching antigen is unknown. The sample belongs to a study of T-cell memory formation after mild COVID-19. Overall study findings and caveats: Cross-reactive memory apparently joined, as some responding clones appeared in pre-infection memory. CD4+ bias marked clones expanding day 15 to 37, unlike balanced contracting clones.

In germline, CDR1 is SEHNR, CDR2 FQNEAQ (reference sequence). Trimming cost V 5 bases and J 10 bases, with 16 bases left between them. The CDR3 is made up of 13 amino acids. 5'RACE primed from the constant segment yielded TCR alpha and TCR beta cDNA libraries bearing sample barcodes and UMIs. TCRdb reprocessed the 5' RACE reads with MiXCR, giving one entry per CDR3 protein. The sample yields around 260,000 distinct CDR3 sequences, 15% to 20% seen once. This TCR was recovered from a man younger than 35 who had mild COVID-19 (a few samples of this study predate the infection). Cell type and time point are not known. Sequenced sample: PBMCs or a T cell subset sorted from them (not recorded which). The chain joins TRBV7-9 to TRBJ2-3; D ambiguous. CDR3 region: CASSQSLGRSQYF. DNA of the CDR3: TGTGCCAGCAGCCAAAGCCTGGGTAGGTCGCAGTATTTT.